Listed here are 11 T cell receptor beta chains from one sample, sequenced in a study of shared clonotypes between healthy human individuals. Naive CD8 cells lacked CD45RO, underwent positive selection for CCR7 and left out terminally differentiated effector memory CD45RA+ cells. TCRdb's copy holds only in-frame clones and misses some; the assay was immunoSEQ multiplex PCR. Found here are roughly 2.1 million clones, about 92% of them singletons; the top ten hold roughly 1.8%. The sequenced sample consisted of naive CD8+ T cells from PBMCs. All receptors come from a man aged 18 to 30 in good health. Some clones in this sample may be carry-over from other donors' samples.

The genes are TRBV28 and TRBJ2-7; D not certain. V was cut by 3 bases and J by 5 bases, with 11 bases left in between. Germline V lookup: CDR1 MDHEN, CDR2 SYDVKM. The CDR3 has 13 amino acids. CDR3 coding DNA: TGTGCCAGCAGTTTCCGTCTAATCGACGAGCAGTACTTC. The encoded protein is CASSFRLIDEQYF.

The rearrangement uses TRBV5-6 and TRBJ1-1; no clear D gene. Germline V gene data show CDR1 as SGHDT and CDR2 as YYEEEE. The V and J ends lost 5 bases and 1 base respectively, with 9 bases between them. The CDR3 extends over 13 amino acids. CDR3 nucleotides: TGTGCCAGCAGTCTTAAACAGAACACTGAAGCTTTCTTT. Amino acids: CASSLKQNTEAFF.

Concerning this clone: The same CDR3 also results from other DNA sequences found in this sample. The gene calls are TRBV27 and TRBJ2-7; TRBD2 matches 13 bases. Germline trimming cut 6 bases from V and 2 bases from J; bases unmatched to any gene: 4. Germline V gene data show CDR1 as MNHEY and CDR2 as SMNVEV (reference sequence). This CDR3 has 15 amino acids. The CDR3 DNA follows: TGTGCCAGCAGCCTCGGACTAGCGGGAGCCTACGAGCAGTACTTC. Translation gives CASSLGLAGAYEQYF.

The V and J genes are TRBV13 and TRBJ2-2; D gene uncertain. Between the trimmed V and J ends, which lost 6 bases and 3 bases, there was a span of 11 bases. CDR1 is PRHDT, CDR2 FYEKMQ, per germline (reference sequence). This CDR3 has 14 residues. Here the CDR3 DNA reads TGTGCCAGCAGAGCGCAAGGCCACACCGGGGAGCTGTTTTTT. It translates to CASRAQGHTGELFF.

This clone was seen just once. V is TRBV6-1 and J is TRBJ2-7; TRBD1 matches 9 bases. This CDR3 comprises 15 residues. The V segment lost 3 bases and the J segment 5 bases; nucleotides outside the gene matches: 8. Germline CDR1 is MNHNS and CDR2 is SASEGT. The CDR3 loop reads CASSDSGTGLDEQYF. In DNA form, the CDR3 reads TGTGCCAGCAGTGACTCCGGGACAGGGCTCGACGAGCAGTACTTC.

The rearrangement links TRBV7-9 to TRBJ1-2; D not certain. Trimming shortened V by 5 bases and J by 3 bases, and 16 bases separated the two germline ends. This CDR3 is built from 15 residues. Germline V gene data show CDR1 as SEHNR and CDR2 as FQNEAQ (reference sequence). In nucleotides, the CDR3 is TGTGCCAGCAGCCCAGAGCAGGCAGTCTACTATGGCTACACCTTC. Amino acids: CASSPEQAVYYGYTF. Looking up the rest from reference TRBV7-9 and TRBJ1-2 gives the full variable domain: DTGVSQNPRHKITKRGQNVTFRCDPISEHNRLYWYRQTLGQGPEFLTYFQNEAQLEKSRLLSDRFSAERPKGSFSTLEIQRTEQGDSAMYLCASSPEQAVYYGYTFGSGTRLTVV.

In regard to this clone: Other DNA sequences in this sample translate to the same CDR3. This rearrangement joins TRBV7-9 to TRBJ2-5; possibly TRBD2 for D (7 bases). Germline lookup yields CDR1 SEHNR and CDR2 FQNEAQ (reference sequence). The CDR3 contains 15 residues. V lost 4 bases and J lost 3, with 15 bases in between. This CDR3 is CASSWRRGAEETQYF. The CDR3 DNA reads as TGTGCCAGCAGCTGGCGACGGGGGGCCGAAGAGACCCAGTACTTC.

The chain uses TRBV27 and TRBJ1-1; no firm D call. The CDR3 consists of 14 residues. Germline V gene sequence: CDR1 MNHEY, CDR2 SMNVEV (reference sequence). V lost 3 bases to trimming and J lost 0 bases, with 8 bases between them. CDR3 in amino acids: CASSFFPLNTEAFF. CDR3 nucleotide sequence: TGTGCCAGCAGTTTTTTTCCCCTGAACACTGAAGCTTTCTTT.

The J gene is TRBJ2-6, the V gene TRBV27; D is perhaps TRBD1 (6 bases). Between the trimmed V and J ends, which lost 4 bases and 4 bases, there was a span of 11 bases. The CDR3 contains 15 residues. CDR1 MNHEY and CDR2 SMNVEV come from the germline V gene (reference sequence). The CDR3, as DNA: TGTGCCAGCAGTTACAGGGTTTCCGGGGCCAACGTCCTGACTTTC. This codes for CASSYRVSGANVLTF.

The genes are TRBV28 and TRBJ2-3; D gene ambiguous. The CDR3 has 15 amino acids. The V end lost 3 bases, the J end lost 0 bases, and 10 bases lay between the germline ends. Germline loops: CDR1 MDHEN, CDR2 SYDVKM. As DNA, the CDR3 is TGTGCCAGCAGTTTTTTGTCTCTGAGCACAGATACGCAGTATTTT. As protein: CASSFLSLSTDTQYF.

The chain employs TRBV25-1 and TRBJ2-5, with TRBD1 identical over 8 bases. Losses at the gene ends were 3 bases for V and 1 base for J; bases not matched to a gene: 10. The germline CDR1 and CDR2 sequences are MGHDK and SYGVNS. The CDR3 is made up of 17 amino acids. Written as DNA, the CDR3 is TGTGCCAGCAGTGACCCGGACAGGGTGAGGCCCCAAGAGACCCAGTACTTC. This sequence encodes CASSDPDRVRPQETQYF.